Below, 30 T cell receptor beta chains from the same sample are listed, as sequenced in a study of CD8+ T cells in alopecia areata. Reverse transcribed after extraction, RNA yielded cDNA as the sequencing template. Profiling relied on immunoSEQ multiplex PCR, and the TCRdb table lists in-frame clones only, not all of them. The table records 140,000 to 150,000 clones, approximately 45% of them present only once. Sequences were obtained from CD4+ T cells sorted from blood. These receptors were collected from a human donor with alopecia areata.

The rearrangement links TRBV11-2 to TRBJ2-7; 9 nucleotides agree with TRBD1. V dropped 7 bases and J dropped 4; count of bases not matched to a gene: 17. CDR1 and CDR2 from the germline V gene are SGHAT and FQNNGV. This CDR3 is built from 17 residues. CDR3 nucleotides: TGTGCCAGCAATTTTGGGACAGGGTACGGCTCGGGTTACGAGCAGTACTTC. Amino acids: CASNFGTGYGSGYEQYF.

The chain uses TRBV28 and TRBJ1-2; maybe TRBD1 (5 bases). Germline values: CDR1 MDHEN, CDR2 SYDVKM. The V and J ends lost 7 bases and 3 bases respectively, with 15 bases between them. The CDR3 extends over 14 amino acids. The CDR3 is CASNTQGIDYGYTF. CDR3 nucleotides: TGTGCCAGCAATACCCAGGGCATCGACTATGGCTACACCTTC.

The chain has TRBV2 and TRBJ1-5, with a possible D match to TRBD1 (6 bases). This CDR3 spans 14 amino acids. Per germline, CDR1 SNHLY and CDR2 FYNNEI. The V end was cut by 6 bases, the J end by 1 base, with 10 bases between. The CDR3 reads CASRVGQSNQPQHF. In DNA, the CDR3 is TGTGCCAGCAGAGTGGGACAAAGCAATCAGCCCCAGCATTTT.

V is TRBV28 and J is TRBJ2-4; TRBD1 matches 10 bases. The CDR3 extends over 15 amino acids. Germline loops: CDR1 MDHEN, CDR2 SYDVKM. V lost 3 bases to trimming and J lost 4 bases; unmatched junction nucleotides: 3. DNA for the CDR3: TGTGCCAGCAGTTTCTGGACAGGGGGAAAAAACATTCAGTACTTC. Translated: CASSFWTGGKNIQYF.

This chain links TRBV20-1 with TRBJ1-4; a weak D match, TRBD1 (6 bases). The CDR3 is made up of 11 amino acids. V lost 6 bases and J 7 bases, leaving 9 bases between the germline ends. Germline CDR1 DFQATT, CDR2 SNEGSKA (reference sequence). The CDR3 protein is CSARGFEKLFF. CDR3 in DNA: TGCAGTGCAAGGGGGTTTGAAAAACTGTTTTTT.

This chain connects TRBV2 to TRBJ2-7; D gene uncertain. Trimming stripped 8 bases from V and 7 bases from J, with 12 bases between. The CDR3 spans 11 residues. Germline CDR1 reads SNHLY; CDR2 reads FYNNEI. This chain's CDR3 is CASDGMREQYF. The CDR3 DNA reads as TGTGCCAGCGACGGCATGAGGGAGCAGTACTTC.

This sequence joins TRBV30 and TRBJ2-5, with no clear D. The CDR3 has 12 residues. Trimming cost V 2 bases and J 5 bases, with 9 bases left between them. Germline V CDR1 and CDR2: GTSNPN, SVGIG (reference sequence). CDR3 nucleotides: TGTGCCTGGAGTAAAAGGGCGGAGACCCAGTACTTC. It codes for CAWSKRAETQYF.

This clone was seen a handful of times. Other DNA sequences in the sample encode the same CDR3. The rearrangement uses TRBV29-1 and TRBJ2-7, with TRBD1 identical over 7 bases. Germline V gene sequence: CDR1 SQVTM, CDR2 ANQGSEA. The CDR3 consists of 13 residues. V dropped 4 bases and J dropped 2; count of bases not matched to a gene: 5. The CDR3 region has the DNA TGCAGCGTTGCGGGGACAGATACCTACGAGCAGTACTTC. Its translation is CSVAGTDTYEQYF.

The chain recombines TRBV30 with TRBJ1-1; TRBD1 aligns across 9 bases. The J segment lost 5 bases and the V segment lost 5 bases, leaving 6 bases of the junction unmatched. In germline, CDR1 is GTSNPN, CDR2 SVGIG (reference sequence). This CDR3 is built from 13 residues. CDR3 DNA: TGTGCCTGGGATGGGACAGGGAGTACTGAAGCTTTCTTT. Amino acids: CAWDGTGSTEAFF.

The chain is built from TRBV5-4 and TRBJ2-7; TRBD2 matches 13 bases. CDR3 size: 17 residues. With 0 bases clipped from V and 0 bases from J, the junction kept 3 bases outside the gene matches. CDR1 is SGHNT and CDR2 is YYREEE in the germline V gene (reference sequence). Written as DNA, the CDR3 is TGTGCCAGCAGCTTGGGACTAGCGGGAGGCCTCTCCTACGAGCAGTACTTC. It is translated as CASSLGLAGGLSYEQYF. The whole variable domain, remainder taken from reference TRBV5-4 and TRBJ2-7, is ETGVTQSPTHLIKTRGQQVTLRCSSQSGHNTVSWYQQALGQGPQFIFQYYREEENGRGNFPPRFSGLQFPNYSSELNVNALELDDSALYLCASSLGLAGGLSYEQYFGPGTRLTVT.

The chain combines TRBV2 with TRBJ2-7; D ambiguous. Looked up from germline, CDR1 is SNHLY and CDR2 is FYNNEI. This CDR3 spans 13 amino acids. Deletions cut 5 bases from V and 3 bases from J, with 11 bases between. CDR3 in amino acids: CASSLKRNYEQYF. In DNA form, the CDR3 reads TGTGCCAGCAGTTTGAAGAGAAACTACGAGCAGTACTTC.

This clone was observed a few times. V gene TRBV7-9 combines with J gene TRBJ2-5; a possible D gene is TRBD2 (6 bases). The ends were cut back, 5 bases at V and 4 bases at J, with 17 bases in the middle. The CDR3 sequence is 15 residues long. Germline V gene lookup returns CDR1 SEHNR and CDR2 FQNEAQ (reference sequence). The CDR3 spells CASSTKTSPGETQYF. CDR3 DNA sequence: TGTGCCAGCAGCACCAAGACTAGTCCTGGAGAGACCCAGTACTTC. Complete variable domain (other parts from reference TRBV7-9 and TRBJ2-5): DTGVSQNPRHKITKRGQNVTFRCDPISEHNRLYWYRQTLGQGPEFLTYFQNEAQLEKSRLLSDRFSAERPKGSFSTLEIQRTEQGDSAMYLCASSTKTSPGETQYFGPGTRLLVL.

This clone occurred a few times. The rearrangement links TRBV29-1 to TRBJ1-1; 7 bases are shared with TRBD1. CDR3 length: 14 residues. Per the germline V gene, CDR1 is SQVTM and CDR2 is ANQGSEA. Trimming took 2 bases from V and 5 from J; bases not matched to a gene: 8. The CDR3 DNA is TGCAGCGTTGAACTCGTAGCCAGGGGGACTGAAGCTTTCTTT. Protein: CSVELVARGTEAFF. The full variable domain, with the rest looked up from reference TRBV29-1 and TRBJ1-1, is SAVISQKPSRDICQRGTSLTIQCQVDSQVTMMFWYRQQPGQSLTLIATANQGSEATYESGFVIDKFPISRPNLTFSTLTVSNMSPEDSSIYLCSVELVARGTEAFFGQGTRLTVV.

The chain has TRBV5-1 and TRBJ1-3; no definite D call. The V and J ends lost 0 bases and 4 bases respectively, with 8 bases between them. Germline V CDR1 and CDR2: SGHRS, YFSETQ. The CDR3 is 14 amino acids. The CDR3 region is CASSLAGFGNTIYF. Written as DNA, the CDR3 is TGCGCCAGCAGCTTGGCAGGATTCGGAAACACCATATATTTT.

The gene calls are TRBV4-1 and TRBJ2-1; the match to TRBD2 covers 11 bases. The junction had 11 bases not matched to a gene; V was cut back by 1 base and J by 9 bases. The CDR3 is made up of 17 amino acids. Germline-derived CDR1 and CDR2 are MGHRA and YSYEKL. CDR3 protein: CASSQVLAGVSVGEQFF. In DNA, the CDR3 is TGCGCCAGCAGCCAAGTACTAGCGGGAGTTAGTGTAGGTGAGCAGTTCTTC.

The CDR3 DNA sequence: TGCGCCAGCAGCTTGCCTGACAGACATACGCAGTATTTT. Its translation: CASSLPDRHTQYF. The chain links TRBV5-1 to TRBJ2-3, with D possibly TRBD1 on 5 matching bases. The germline V gene encodes CDR1 SGHRS and CDR2 YFSETQ. V shed 1 base and J shed 7 bases, with 10 bases lying between them. The CDR3 runs to 13 residues. Based on the CDR3 plus reference TRBV5-1 and TRBJ2-3, the full variable domain is KAGVTQTPRYLIKTRGQQVTLSCSPISGHRSVSWYQQTPGQGLQFLFEYFSETQRNKGNFPGRFSGRQFSNSRSEMNVSTLELGDSALYLCASSLPDRHTQYFGPGTRLTVL.

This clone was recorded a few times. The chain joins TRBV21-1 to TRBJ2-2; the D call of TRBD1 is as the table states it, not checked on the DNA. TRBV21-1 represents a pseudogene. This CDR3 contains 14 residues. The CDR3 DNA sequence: TGTGCCAGAGGGCAGACAGAGAACACCGGGGAGCTGTTTTTT. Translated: CARGQTENTGELFF.

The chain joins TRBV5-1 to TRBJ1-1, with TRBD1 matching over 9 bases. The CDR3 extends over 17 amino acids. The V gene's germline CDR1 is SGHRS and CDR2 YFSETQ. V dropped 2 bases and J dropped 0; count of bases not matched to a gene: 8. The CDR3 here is CASSFTTGQGMNTEAFF. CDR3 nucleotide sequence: TGCGCCAGCAGCTTTACGACTGGACAGGGGATGAACACTGAAGCTTTCTTT.

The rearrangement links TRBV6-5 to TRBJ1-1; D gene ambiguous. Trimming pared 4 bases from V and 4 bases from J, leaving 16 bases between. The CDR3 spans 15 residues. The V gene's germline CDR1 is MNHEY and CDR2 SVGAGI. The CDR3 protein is CASSFLSAGGTEAFF. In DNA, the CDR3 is TGTGCCAGCAGTTTCCTCTCGGCTGGAGGCACTGAAGCTTTCTTT.

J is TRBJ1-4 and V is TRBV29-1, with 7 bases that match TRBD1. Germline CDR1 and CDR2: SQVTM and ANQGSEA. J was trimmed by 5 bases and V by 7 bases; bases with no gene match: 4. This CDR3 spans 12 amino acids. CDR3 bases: TGCAGCGCGGGACAGAGAAATGAAAAACTGTTTTTT. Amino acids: CSAGQRNEKLFF.

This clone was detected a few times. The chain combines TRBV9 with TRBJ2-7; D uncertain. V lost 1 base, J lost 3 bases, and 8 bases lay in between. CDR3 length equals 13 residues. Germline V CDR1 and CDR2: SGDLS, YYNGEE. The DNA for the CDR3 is TGTGCCAGCAGCGTACAGCAGGACTACGAGCAGTACTTC. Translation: CASSVQQDYEQYF.

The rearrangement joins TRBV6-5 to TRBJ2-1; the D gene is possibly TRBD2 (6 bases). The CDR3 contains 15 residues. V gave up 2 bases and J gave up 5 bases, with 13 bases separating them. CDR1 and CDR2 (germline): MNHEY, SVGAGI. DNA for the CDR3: TGTGCCAGCAGTTACGGACTGGGGAGGCACAATGAGCAGTTCTTC. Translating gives CASSYGLGRHNEQFF.

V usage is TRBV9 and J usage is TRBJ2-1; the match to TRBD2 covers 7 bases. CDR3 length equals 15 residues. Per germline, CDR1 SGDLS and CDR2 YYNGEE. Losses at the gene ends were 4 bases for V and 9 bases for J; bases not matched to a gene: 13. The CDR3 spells CASSLEAWEGSEQFF. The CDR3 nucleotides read TGTGCCAGCAGCCTAGAGGCGTGGGAGGGCAGTGAGCAGTTCTTC.

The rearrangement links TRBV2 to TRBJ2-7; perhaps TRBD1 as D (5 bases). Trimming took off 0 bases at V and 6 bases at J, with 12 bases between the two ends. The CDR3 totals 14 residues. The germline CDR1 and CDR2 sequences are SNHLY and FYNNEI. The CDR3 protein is CASSEARLQGEQYF. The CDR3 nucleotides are TGTGCCAGCAGTGAAGCTCGGCTCCAGGGCGAGCAGTACTTC.

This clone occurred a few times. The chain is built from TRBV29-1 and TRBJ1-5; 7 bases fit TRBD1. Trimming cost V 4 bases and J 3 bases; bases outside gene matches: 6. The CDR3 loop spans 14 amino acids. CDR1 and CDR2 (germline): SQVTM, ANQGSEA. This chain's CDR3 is CSVVAGGTNQPQHF. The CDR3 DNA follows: TGCAGCGTTGTGGCAGGGGGGACCAATCAGCCCCAGCATTTT.

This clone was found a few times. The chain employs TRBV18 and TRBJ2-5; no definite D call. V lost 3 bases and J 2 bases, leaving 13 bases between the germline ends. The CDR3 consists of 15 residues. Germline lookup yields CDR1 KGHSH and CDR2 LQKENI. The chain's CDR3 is CASSPTHAYQETQYF. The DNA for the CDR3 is TGTGCCAGCTCACCGACACACGCTTATCAAGAGACCCAGTACTTC.

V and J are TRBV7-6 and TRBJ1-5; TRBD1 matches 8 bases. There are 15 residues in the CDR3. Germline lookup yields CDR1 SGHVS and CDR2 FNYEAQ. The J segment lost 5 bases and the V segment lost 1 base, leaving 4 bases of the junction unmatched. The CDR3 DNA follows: TGTGCCAGCAGCTTAGGACAGGGGATTGATCAGCCCCAGCATTTT. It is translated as CASSLGQGIDQPQHF.

The CDR3 DNA reads as TGCGCCAGCAGTCGGTCCGGAAAACTGTTTTTT. This sequence encodes CASSRSGKLFF. The chain uses TRBV23-1 and TRBJ1-4; D is undetermined. TRBV23-1 is identified as an open reading frame with a role that is uncertain. This CDR3 contains 11 residues. Trimming cost V 4 bases and J 10 bases, with 7 bases left between them.

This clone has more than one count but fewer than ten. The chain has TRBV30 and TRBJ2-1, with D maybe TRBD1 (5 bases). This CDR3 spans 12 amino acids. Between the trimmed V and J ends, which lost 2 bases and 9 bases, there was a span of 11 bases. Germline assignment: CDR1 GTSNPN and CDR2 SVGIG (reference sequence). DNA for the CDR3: TGTGCCTGGAGTCGTATTAGGGGTGAGCAGTTCTTC. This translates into CAWSRIRGEQFF.

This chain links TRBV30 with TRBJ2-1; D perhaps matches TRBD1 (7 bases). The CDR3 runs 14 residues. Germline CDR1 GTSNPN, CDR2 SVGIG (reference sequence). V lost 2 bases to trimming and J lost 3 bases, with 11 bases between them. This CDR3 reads CAWSQGGNYNEQFF. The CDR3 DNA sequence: TGTGCCTGGAGTCAGGGGGGCAACTACAATGAGCAGTTCTTC.